This entry lists 12 T cell receptor beta chains sequenced from one sample in a study of breast tumors, draining lymph nodes, adjacent tissues. TCRdb re-analysed the multiplex PCR reads in MiXCR, keeping a single row per CDR3 protein. Seen here are tens of thousands of distinct CDR3 sequences, approximately 29% observed once, and the top ten hold 8.1%. Samples came from axillary lymph nodes draining the breast cancer. The sample consisted of axillary lymph node tissue. All receptors derive from a female donor with breast cancer. Some clones in this sample may be carry-over from other donors' samples.

This clonotype has ten or more counts. The V gene is TRBV5-1, the J gene TRBJ2-3, with 12 bases fitting TRBD2. The CDR3 spans 15 residues. The J segment lost 5 bases and the V segment lost 7 bases, leaving 8 bases of the junction unmatched. Germline V gene sequence: CDR1 SGHRS, CDR2 YFSETQ. For the CDR3, the DNA is TGCGCCAGCGCGCGGACTAGCGGGGTGGAAGATACGCAGTATTTT. Its translation is CASARTSGVEDTQYF.

The rearrangement joins TRBV20-1 to TRBJ1-2; D is perhaps TRBD1 (5 bases). CDR3 length: 21 residues. Trimming removed 6 bases from V and 6 bases from J, with 41 bases in between. Germline loops: CDR1 DFQATT, CDR2 SNEGSKA (reference sequence). In DNA form, the CDR3 reads TGCAGTGCCTACCCTACGGGGCAGGTTATTACTCCGCCTCCCACCGGCCATGGCTACACCTTC. This sequence encodes CSAYPTGQVITPPPTGHGYTF.

With regard to this clonotype: A much larger clone sits a single nucleotide away, making a read error possible. The rearrangement uses TRBV5-4 and TRBJ2-2; 7 bases agree with TRBD2. The germline gives CDR1 SGHNT, CDR2 YYREEE (reference sequence). The V and J ends lost 2 bases and 6 bases, in that order; junction bases with no gene match: 10. The CDR3 length is 16 residues. The CDR3 loop is CASSLLSGKDAGELFF. The CDR3 bases are TGTGCCAGCAGCTTACTCAGCGGGAAAGACGCCGGGGAGCTGTTTTTT.

This clonotype was seen repeatedly, ten times or more. A much larger clone differs from this one at a single base, so this may be a read error. The V gene is TRBV11-3, the J gene TRBJ2-3; 7 nucleotides line up with TRBD1. The CDR3 has 18 residues. Trimming at V came to 4 bases and at J to 9 bases, leaving 22 bases not matched to a gene. Germline-derived CDR1 and CDR2 are SGHNT and YENEEA. CDR3 DNA: TGTGCCAGCAGCTACGCCGGGACAGCTTTCCGGCGGGTCGGCACGCAGTATTTT. It codes for CASSYAGTAFRRVGTQYF.

This clonotype appeared many times. The chain joins TRBV20-1 to TRBJ2-5, with D possibly being TRBD1 (6 bases). Trimming took 8 bases from V and 1 from J, leaving 11 bases between them. CDR3 size: 12 residues. Germline V gives CDR1 DFQATT, CDR2 SNEGSKA (reference sequence). The CDR3 protein is CSLQGSQETQYF. CDR3 DNA sequence: TGCAGTTTACAGGGATCCCAAGAGACCCAGTACTTC.

This clonotype was picked up many times. V usage is TRBV4-3 and J usage is TRBJ2-3; 8 bases align to TRBD1. The CDR3 covers 16 residues. V gave up 5 bases and J gave up 5 bases; unmatched junction bases: 12. CDR1 and CDR2 (germline): LGHNA, YSLEER. For the CDR3, the DNA is TGCGCCAGCAGCGCACGTACAGGGGGTCGTGGAGATACGCAGTATTTT. It codes for CASSARTGGRGDTQYF.

For this clonotype: One end of the junction is discordant with germline, which a read error may explain. The chain has TRBV7-2 and TRBJ1-2; possibly TRBD1 for D (5 bases). Germline V gene lookup returns CDR1 SGHTA and CDR2 FQGNSA. The CDR3 loop spans 15 amino acids. The CDR3 sequence is CASSLVWGAGYGYTF. The CDR3 DNA reads TGCGCCAGCAGCTTAGTTTGGGGCGCAGGATATGGCTACACCTTC.

By sample fraction, this clonotype is medium-sized (0.01 to 0.1%). This chain uses TRBV29-1 with TRBJ2-3; D may match TRBD1 or TRBD2 (6 bases each). CDR3 size: 14 residues. Per germline, CDR1 SQVTM and CDR2 ANQGSEA. Trimming stripped 6 bases from V and 4 bases from J, with 17 bases between. The CDR3 DNA follows: TGCAGCGTGCGAAGGGGGGCATCGGCAGATACGCAGTATTTT. This translates into CSVRRGASADTQYF.

This clonotype has at least ten counts. J is TRBJ2-5 and V is TRBV28; 9 nucleotides line up with TRBD1. Germline-derived CDR1 and CDR2 are MDHEN and SYDVKM. CDR3 length: 13 residues. V lost 8 bases to trimming and J lost 6 bases; unmatched junction nucleotides: 7. This CDR3 reads CASFGQGRKTQYF. CDR3 DNA sequence: TGTGCCAGCTTTGGACAGGGGAGGAAGACCCAGTACTTC.

This clonotype was seen once. A much larger clone lies a single base off, so this may be a read error. The genes are TRBV27 and TRBJ2-7; possible D gene TRBD2, 6 bases. Germline CDR1 MNHEY, CDR2 SMNVEV (reference sequence). The ends were cut back, 1 base at V and 12 bases at J, with 19 bases in the middle. The CDR3 sequence is 14 residues long. CDR3 amino acids: CASSLFGGSVTSYF. In nucleotides, the CDR3 is TGTGCCAGCAGTTTATTCGGGGGAAGCGTTACCTCGTACTTC.

At least ten counts were recorded for this clonotype. The chain employs TRBV20-1 and TRBJ2-5; TRBD2 matches at 9 bases. With V trimmed by 3 bases and J by 5 bases, 10 bases remained unmatched. CDR1 is DFQATT and CDR2 is SNEGSKA in the germline V gene (reference sequence). CDR3 length: 15 residues. The CDR3 reads CSASRASGTRETQYF. Written as DNA, the CDR3 is TGCAGTGCTAGTAGGGCTAGCGGGACTAGGGAGACCCAGTACTTC.

There are many counts of this clonotype. The CDR3 spells CASSSASGSSYEQYF. The CDR3 region has the DNA TGTGCCAGCAGTTCGGCTAGCGGAAGCTCCTACGAGCAGTACTTC. The chain uses TRBV6-2 or TRBV6-3 and TRBJ2-7, with 7 bases matching TRBD2. With V trimmed by 4 bases and J by 0 bases, 6 bases remained unmatched. This CDR3 spans 15 amino acids. Germline lookup yields CDR1 MNHEY and CDR2 SVGEGT.